A single sample gave rise to the 19 T cell receptor beta chains below, sequenced in a study of early T cells in non-severe SARS-CoV-2 infection. TCRdb called the 5' RACE reads again in MiXCR, with one record for every CDR3 protein. The sample contains approximately 120,000 distinct CDR3 sequences, 15% of which appear only once. Sequenced material: whole blood. These receptors were taken from an adult who was a healthcare worker with PCR-confirmed SARS-CoV-2 infection or an uninfected control (not recorded which).

This clonotype was picked up a small number of times. V gene TRBV5-1 combines with J gene TRBJ2-5, with a weak D call TRBD2 (6 bases). V lost 0 bases and J 2 bases, leaving 8 bases between the germline ends. Germline V lookup: CDR1 SGHRS, CDR2 YFSETQ. The CDR3 contains 14 residues. CDR3 nucleotide sequence: TGCGCCAGCAGCTTGGCCGGGACTCAAGAGACCCAGTACTTC. It codes for CASSLAGTQETQYF.

In this sample, this clonotype turned up many times. The rearrangement links TRBV2 to TRBJ2-2; possible D gene TRBD1, 5 bases. From germline, CDR1 is SNHLY and CDR2 FYNNEI. The ends were cut back, 6 bases at V and 5 bases at J, with 7 bases in the middle. This CDR3 is built from 12 residues. The CDR3 loop is CASSAGTGELFF. DNA for the CDR3: TGTGCCAGCAGCGCAGGGACCGGGGAGCTGTTTTTT.

This clonotype came up a few times. V and J are TRBV5-1 and TRBJ2-1; unclear D gene. CDR3 length: 13 amino acids. Trimming cost V 0 bases and J 7 bases, with 8 bases left between them. Germline-derived CDR1 and CDR2 are SGHRS and YFSETQ. CDR3 sequence reads: CASSLDIGNEQFF. The CDR3 nucleotides read TGCGCCAGCAGCTTGGATATAGGAAATGAGCAGTTCTTC.

The chain joins TRBV10-1 to TRBJ2-1, with D maybe TRBD1 (5 bases). Germline CDR1 and CDR2: WNHNN and SYGVQD (reference sequence). CDR3 length: 13 residues. Trimming removed 4 bases from V and 4 bases from J, with 8 bases in between. DNA of the CDR3: TGCGCCAGCAGTGTGGACAATTACAATGAGCAGTTCTTC. Protein: CASSVDNYNEQFF.

This clonotype was picked up a small number of times. This rearrangement joins TRBV28 to TRBJ2-7; D is unclear. Germline lookup yields CDR1 MDHEN and CDR2 SYDVKM. The CDR3 consists of 15 residues. V was pared by 7 bases and J by 4 bases, with 20 bases between. The CDR3 region is CASKSSGGNDYEQYF. The CDR3 DNA is TGTGCCAGCAAGTCCTCCGGCGGAAATGATTACGAGCAGTACTTC.

The chain couples TRBV19 to TRBJ2-1; D is possibly TRBD1 (6 bases). The CDR3 covers 14 residues. V was trimmed by 10 bases and J by 0 bases, leaving 13 bases between them. Germline CDR1 reads LNHDA; CDR2 reads SQIVND (reference sequence). The CDR3 DNA reads TGTGCCATTTCGACAGGACCCTCCTACAATGAGCAGTTCTTC. It codes for CAISTGPSYNEQFF.

This clonotype was seen at least ten times. The chain uses TRBV15 and TRBJ2-5; D is uncertain. V was clipped by 0 bases and J by 1 base, with 3 bases between them. Germline assignment: CDR1 LNHNV and CDR2 YYDKDF (reference sequence). The CDR3 spans 13 residues. The DNA of the CDR3 is TGTGCCACCAGCAGAGAAGCCCAAGAGACCCAGTACTTC. It specifies CATSREAQETQYF.

This clonotype occurred once. V usage is TRBV7-2 and J usage is TRBJ1-1; D gene uncertain. Germline lookup yields CDR1 SGHTA and CDR2 FQGNSA. Trimming removed 4 bases from V and 5 bases from J, with 11 bases in between. The CDR3 length is 13 residues. The CDR3 loop reads CASSSAGGTEAFF. The CDR3 DNA sequence: TGTGCCAGCAGCTCAGCAGGAGGGACTGAAGCTTTCTTT.

This clonotype was found a few times. CDR3 bases: TGTGCCATCAGTGCGGGACAGGGACGGCAGCCCCAGCATTTT. The encoded protein is CAISAGQGRQPQHF. This rearrangement joins TRBV10-3 to TRBJ1-5; 9 positions agree with TRBD1. Germline CDR1 is ENHRY and CDR2 is SYGVKD. V trimming: 4 bases; J trimming: 7 bases; junction bases outside the gene matches: 5. The CDR3 totals 14 residues.

This chain uses TRBV11-2 with TRBJ2-1; unclear D gene. This CDR3 is built from 12 residues. CDR1 SGHAT and CDR2 FQNNGV come from the germline V gene. V lost 4 bases and J 5 bases, leaving 6 bases between the germline ends. The CDR3: CASSSVHNEQFF. The CDR3 DNA follows: TGTGCCAGCAGCTCCGTCCACAATGAGCAGTTCTTC.

In this sample, this clonotype turned up a few times. The gene calls are TRBV19 and TRBJ2-3; 8 bases fit TRBD1. Germline assignment: CDR1 LNHDA and CDR2 SQIVND (reference sequence). J gave up 2 bases and V 10 bases, and 8 bases lay outside the gene matches. The CDR3 is made up of 14 amino acids. The CDR3 DNA reads TGTGCCACCCGGGACAGGACTACCACAGATACGCAGTATTTT. Its protein is CATRDRTTTDTQYF.

This clonotype was found a few times. The rearrangement links TRBV19 to TRBJ2-5; 7 nucleotides align to TRBD1. Germline loops: CDR1 LNHDA, CDR2 SQIVND (reference sequence). V lost 7 bases and J lost 5; bases outside the gene matches: 10. CDR3 size: 14 residues. This CDR3 is CASTQTGNEETQYF. The CDR3 DNA follows: TGTGCCAGTACGCAGACAGGGAATGAGGAGACCCAGTACTTC.

A few counts support this clonotype. This rearrangement joins TRBV7-9 to TRBJ2-1, with D perhaps TRBD2 (5 bases). V gave up 4 bases and J gave up 8 bases, with 15 bases separating them. The CDR3 sequence is 14 residues long. Germline CDR1 SEHNR, CDR2 FQNEAQ (reference sequence). The CDR3 DNA follows: TGTGCCAGCAGCTATAGTGTCCCAGCGGATGAGCAGTTCTTC. It yields the protein CASSYSVPADEQFF.

This rearrangement joins TRBV19 to TRBJ2-1, with 7 bases identical to TRBD1. Germline V gene sequence: CDR1 LNHDA, CDR2 SQIVND (reference sequence). Germline trimming cut 4 bases from V and 5 bases from J; bases unmatched to any gene: 8. The CDR3 covers 15 residues. The CDR3 DNA reads TGTGCCAGTAGTAAAAAGGGGGCGGCGGACAATGAGCAGTTCTTC. Protein sequence: CASSKKGAADNEQFF. Based on the CDR3 plus reference TRBV19 and TRBJ2-1, the full variable domain is DGGITQSPKYLFRKEGQNVTLSCEQNLNHDAMYWYRQDPGQGLRLIYYSQIVNDFQKGDIAEGYSVSREKKESFPLTVTSAQKNPTAFYLCASSKKGAADNEQFFGPGTRLTVL.

The genes are TRBV3-1 and TRBJ1-1; tentative D call: TRBD1 (5 bases). This CDR3 is built from 13 residues. The germline V and J ends were trimmed by 0 bases and 9 bases, with 11 bases remaining between them. Germline assignment: CDR1 LGHDT and CDR2 YNNKEL (reference sequence). CDR3 sequence reads: CASSQEIGQKAFF. CDR3 nucleotide sequence: TGTGCCAGCAGCCAAGAGATCGGACAAAAAGCTTTCTTT.

In this sample, this clonotype turned up a few times. The rearrangement joins TRBV29-1 to TRBJ2-1; D remains unclear. This CDR3 is built from 15 residues. Germline V gene data show CDR1 as SQVTM and CDR2 as ANQGSEA. The germline V and J ends were trimmed by 6 bases and 0 bases, with 15 bases remaining between them. The CDR3 sequence: CSVTGPRSSYNEQFF. DNA for the CDR3: TGCAGCGTCACCGGACCGAGGAGCTCCTACAATGAGCAGTTCTTC.

The chain joins TRBV6-2 or TRBV6-3 to TRBJ2-7, with a tentative D call TRBD1 (6 bases). Trimming left V 4 bases short and J 7 bases short, with 11 bases between. Germline CDR1 is MNHEY and CDR2 is SVGEGT. This CDR3 comprises 12 residues. CDR3 nucleotide sequence: TGTGCCAGCAGTTTGGGGGCTCGGGAGCAGTACTTC. Its translation is CASSLGAREQYF.

The chain carries TRBV5-5 and TRBJ2-1, with TRBD1 as a possible D gene (6 bases). The germline CDR1 and CDR2 sequences are SGHKS and YYEKEE (reference sequence). The CDR3 has 15 amino acids. The V end was cut by 4 bases, the J end by 4 bases, with 15 bases between. The CDR3 nucleotides read TGTGCCAGCAGCGAGGGACATACCTTATACAATGAGCAGTTCTTC. It codes for CASSEGHTLYNEQFF.

The CDR3 DNA reads TGTGCCAGCAGCGTAGGACAGGCCTCAGATACGCAGTATTTT. Its protein is CASSVGQASDTQYF. The rearrangement uses TRBV9 and TRBJ2-3; D is perhaps TRBD1 (6 bases). The V gene's germline CDR1 is SGDLS and CDR2 YYNGEE. V lost 0 bases and J 4 bases, leaving 9 bases between the germline ends. The CDR3 runs 14 residues.